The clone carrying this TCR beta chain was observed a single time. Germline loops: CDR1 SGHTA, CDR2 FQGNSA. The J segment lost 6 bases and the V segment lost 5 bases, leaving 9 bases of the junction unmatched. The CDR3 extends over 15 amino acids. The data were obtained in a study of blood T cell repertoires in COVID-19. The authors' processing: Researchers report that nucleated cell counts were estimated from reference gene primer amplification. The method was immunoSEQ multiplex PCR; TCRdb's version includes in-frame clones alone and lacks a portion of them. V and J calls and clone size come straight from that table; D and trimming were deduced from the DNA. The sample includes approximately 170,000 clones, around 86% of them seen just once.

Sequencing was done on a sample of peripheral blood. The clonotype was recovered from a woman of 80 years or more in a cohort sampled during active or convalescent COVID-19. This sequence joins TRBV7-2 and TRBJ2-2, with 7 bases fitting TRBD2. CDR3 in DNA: TGTGCCAGCAGCCCGGCGGGGGTGAGGGCCGGGGAGCTGTTTTTT. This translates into CASSPAGVRAGELFF.